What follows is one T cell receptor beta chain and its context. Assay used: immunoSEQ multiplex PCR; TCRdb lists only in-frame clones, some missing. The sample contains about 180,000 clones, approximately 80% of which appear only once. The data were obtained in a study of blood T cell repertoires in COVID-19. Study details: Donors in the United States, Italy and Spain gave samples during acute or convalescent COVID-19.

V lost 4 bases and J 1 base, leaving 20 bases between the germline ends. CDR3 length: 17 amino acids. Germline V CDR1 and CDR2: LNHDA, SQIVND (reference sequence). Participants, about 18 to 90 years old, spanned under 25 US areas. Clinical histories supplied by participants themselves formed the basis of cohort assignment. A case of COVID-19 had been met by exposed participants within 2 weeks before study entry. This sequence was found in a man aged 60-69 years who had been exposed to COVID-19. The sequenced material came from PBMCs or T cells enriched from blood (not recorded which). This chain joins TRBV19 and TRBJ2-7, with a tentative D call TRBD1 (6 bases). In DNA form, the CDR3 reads TGTGCCAGTAGTACCGACGCCACAGACAGGCATTCCTACGAGCAGTACTTC. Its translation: CASSTDATDRHSYEQYF.